The source of this T cell receptor (beta chain) is a study of T-cell reconstitution after alpha-beta-depleted transplantation in children. Study-wide points: One year post-transplant, T-cell counts and diversity were largely derived from T cells produced anew.

The germline V gene encodes CDR1 KGHSH and CDR2 LQKENI. Trimming stripped 6 bases from V and 3 bases from J, with 9 bases between. This CDR3 is built from 13 residues. During its preparation, the TCRbeta library received unique molecular identifiers. From the PCR reads, TCRdb called clonotypes with MiXCR, one entry per CDR3 protein. The table has under 850,000 distinct CDR3 sequences, roughly 14% seen once. This clonotype was found many times. Its specificity is not known. The clonotype comes from a girl aged 2 to 9 with congenital amegakaryocytic thrombocytopenia, due to receive a stem cell transplant. The V gene is TRBV18, the J gene TRBJ2-1; the D call may be TRBD1 or TRBD2 (5 bases each). Sequencing used PBMCs, obtained before TCRalphabeta/CD19-depleted stem cell transplant. In DNA form, the CDR3 reads TGTGCCAGCTCCGGGACGAACTACAATGAGCAGTTCTTC. It codes for CASSGTNYNEQFF.